These T cell receptor beta chains were read from a single sample in a study of blood T cell repertoires in COVID-19. The method was immunoSEQ multiplex PCR; TCRdb's version includes in-frame clones alone and lacks a portion of them. Seen here are roughly 350,000 clones, less than 85% observed once, and the top ten hold approximately 3.6%. The sequenced sample was peripheral blood. The receptors were gathered from a woman aged 18-35 years with acute or convalescent COVID-19. Both conserved end residues are part of each CDR3. The D gene is left open where the match is weak. Clone size is not always given. Where it is, it says once, few, many or a class for expanded clones.

J gene | clone size | D gene | V gene | CDR3 protein | CDR3 DNA
TRBJ1-2 | - | TRBD1 | TRBV2 | CASSPMGQGTSGYTF | TGTGCCAGCAGTCCCATGGGACAGGGGACGTCCGGCTACACCTTC
TRBJ1-5 | - | - | TRBV28 | CASSSDGNQPQHF | TGTGCCAGCAGTTCAGACGGGAATCAGCCCCAGCATTTT
TRBJ1-2 | - | - | TRBV3-1/TRBV3-2 | CASSPGHSNYGYTF | TGTGCCAGCAGCCCGGGACATTCGAACTATGGCTACACCTTC
TRBJ1-6 | - | - | TRBV7-3 | CASSLNGHSYNSPLHF | TGTGCCAGCAGCTTAAATGGACACTCCTATAATTCACCCCTCCACTTT
TRBJ1-6 | - | TRBD1 | TRBV15 | CATSTRTGEGSPLHF | TGTGCCACCAGCACAAGGACAGGGGAGGGTTCACCCCTCCACTTT
TRBJ2-7 | - | TRBD1 | TRBV7-9 | CASSKPTGGSTYEQYF | TGTGCCAGCAGCAAACCGACAGGGGGCTCAACCTACGAGCAGTACTTC
TRBJ1-4 | - | - | TRBV6-2/TRBV6-3 | CASSYRGLTNEKLFF | TGTGCCAGCAGTTACCGAGGACTAACTAATGAAAAACTGTTTTTT
TRBJ1-2 | - | - | TRBV18 | CASSPSGETNYGYTF | TGTGCCAGCTCACCCTCAGGGGAAACTAACTATGGCTACACCTTC
TRBJ1-2 | few | TRBD1 | TRBV5-8 | CASSLWDRGNYGYTF | TGTGCCAGCAGTTTGTGGGACAGGGGAAACTATGGCTACACCTTC
TRBJ2-1 | - | - | TRBV7-2 | CASSLVWPYNEQFF | TGTGCCAGCAGCTTAGTGTGGCCCTACAATGAGCAGTTCTTC
TRBJ2-7 | - | - | TRBV29-1 | CSVEDQYGTSPGEQYF | TGCAGCGTTGAAGATCAGTACGGGACTTCACCCGGCGAGCAGTACTTC
TRBJ2-2 | - | - | TRBV4-1 | CASSQEGAFGTGELFF | TGCGCCAGCAGCCAAGAGGGGGCATTTGGCACCGGGGAGCTGTTTTTT
TRBJ1-4 | - | TRBD1 | TRBV19 | CASTSRDRAVTKLFF | TGTGCCAGTACCTCACGGGACAGGGCGGTAACGAAACTGTTTTTT
TRBJ1-2 | - | TRBD1 | TRBV7-3 | CASSEQGAGGYTF | TGTGCCAGCAGCGAACAGGGGGCCGGTGGCTACACCTTC
TRBJ2-3 | - | TRBD1 | TRBV5-1 | CASSEPGQGTDTQYF | TGCGCCAGCAGCGAGCCGGGACAGGGCACAGATACGCAGTATTTT
TRBJ2-7 | - | - | TRBV28 | CASSPRAGIISYEQYF | TGTGCCAGCAGCCCGAGGGCGGGTATTATCTCCTACGAGCAGTACTTC
TRBJ2-7 | once | - | TRBV7-6 | CASSCNCRGNPYEQYF | TGTGCCAGCAGCTGCAATTGCAGGGGCAATCCCTACGAGCAGTACTTC
TRBJ1-5 | once | - | TRBV7-9 | CASSLEDSSQPQHF | TGTGCCAGCAGCTTAGAGGACAGTAGTCAGCCCCAGCATTTT
TRBJ1-5 | - | - | TRBV6-1 | CASSERFYQPQHF | TGTGCCAGCAGTGAGCGGTTCTATCAGCCCCAGCATTTT
TRBJ2-7 | - | - | TRBV3-1/TRBV3-2 | CASSPGFSYEQYF | TGTGCCAGCAGCCCAGGGTTCTCCTACGAGCAGTACTTC
TRBJ1-1 | - | TRBD1 | TRBV29-1 | CSVPPGQGFEAFF | TGCAGCGTCCCTCCGGGACAGGGGTTTGAAGCTTTCTTT
TRBJ2-1 | - | - | TRBV29-1 | CSVVSLFTNSYNEQFF | TGCAGCGTCGTTTCACTATTTACGAACTCCTACAATGAGCAGTTCTTC
TRBJ2-1 | - | TRBD2 | TRBV9 | CASSPPFSSGGNEQFF | TGTGCCAGCAGCCCCCCTTTTTCGAGCGGGGGCAATGAGCAGTTCTTC
TRBJ2-1 | - | TRBD2 | TRBV11-2 | CASSPIEGLAGGTYNEQFF | TGTGCCAGCAGCCCGATTGAGGGACTAGCGGGAGGGACATACAATGAGCAGTTCTTC
TRBJ1-1 | once | TRBD1 | TRBV7-9 | CASSRAKGAGTEAFF | TGTGCCAGCAGCCGCGCTAAGGGGGCAGGCACTGAAGCTTTCTTT
TRBJ2-7 | - | - | TRBV10-3 | CAIRPPGQIYEQYF | TGTGCCATCAGACCTCCGGGACAAATATACGAGCAGTACTTC
TRBJ1-2 | few | - | TRBV10-2 | CASSEVSPYGYTF | TGCGCCAGCAGTGAGGTATCCCCTTATGGCTACACCTTC
TRBJ1-2 | once | - | TRBV6-5 | CASSQYQGNYGYTF | TGTGCCAGCAGTCAGTATCAGGGGAACTATGGCTACACCTTC
TRBJ1-4 | once | TRBD1 | TRBV3-1/TRBV3-2 | CASSQRDRVNEKLFF | TGTGCCAGCAGCCAAAGGGACAGAGTTAATGAAAAACTGTTTTTT
TRBJ1-1 | - | - | TRBV6-5 | CASSYLGDRENTEAFF | TGTGCCAGCAGTTACTTGGGCGACAGAGAGAACACTGAAGCTTTCTTT
TRBJ2-5 | once | TRBD1 | TRBV9 | CASSAGQGKETQYF | TGTGCCAGCAGCGCCGGACAGGGAAAGGAGACCCAGTACTTC
TRBJ1-5 | - | TRBD1 | TRBV24-1 | CATSDRSTGTGGQPQHF | TGTGCCACCAGTGATCGCTCAACCGGGACAGGGGGTCAGCCCCAGCATTTT
TRBJ1-1 | - | - | TRBV7-8 | CASSTRQVANTEAFF | TGTGCCAGCAGCACTCGACAGGTGGCGAACACTGAAGCTTTCTTT
TRBJ2-5 | - | - | TRBV7-8 | CASSLGAFQETQYF | TGTGCCAGCAGCTTAGGGGCCTTCCAAGAGACCCAGTACTTC
TRBJ1-3 | - | - | TRBV6-5 | CATGGAGNTIYF | TGTGCAACAGGAGGGGCTGGAAACACCATATATTTT
TRBJ1-1 | once | - | TRBV28 | CASSLVAGREAFF | TGTGCCAGCAGTTTAGTCGCGGGTCGGGAAGCTTTCTTT
TRBJ2-1 | - | TRBD2 | TRBV10-3 | CAMGLGLAGGENEQFF | TGTGCCATGGGCCTGGGACTAGCGGGAGGTGAGAATGAGCAGTTCTTC
TRBJ2-1 | - | - | TRBV5-4 | CASSPQSGRNNEQFF | TGTGCCAGCAGCCCCCAGAGCGGTCGGAACAATGAGCAGTTCTTC
TRBJ2-7 | once | - | TRBV5-6 | CASSLILVDHGYEQYF | TGTGCCAGCAGCTTGATATTAGTTGATCACGGTTACGAGCAGTACTTC
TRBJ2-5 | - | - | TRBV19 | CASSDTGTGETQYF | TGTGCCAGTAGTGATACAGGGACGGGGGAGACCCAGTACTTC
TRBJ2-1 | - | TRBD2 | TRBV30 | CAWSVQLAGGAYNEQFF | TGTGCCTGGAGTGTACAGCTAGCGGGGGGTGCCTACAATGAGCAGTTCTTC
TRBJ2-7 | - | - | TRBV6-4 | CASRETHEQYF | TGTGCCAGCAGGGAGACCCACGAGCAGTACTTC
TRBJ2-7 | - | TRBD1 | TRBV10-3 | CAISESRGQSYEQYF | TGTGCCATCAGTGAGTCGAGGGGACAGTCCTACGAGCAGTACTTC
TRBJ2-7 | - | TRBD1 | TRBV6-5 | CASSYLQGAYEQYF | TGTGCCAGCAGTTATTTACAGGGGGCCTACGAGCAGTACTTC
TRBJ2-1 | - | - | TRBV4-1 | CASNPYTSSYNEQFF | TGCGCCAGCAACCCTTACACTAGCTCCTACAATGAGCAGTTCTTC
TRBJ1-3 | few | - | TRBV6-1 | CASSESGGGAGGNTIYF | TGTGCCAGCAGTGAGTCCGGGGGGGGAGCTGGTGGAAACACCATATATTTT
TRBJ2-1 | - | TRBD1 | TRBV19 | CASSIASSDREAYNEQFF | TGTGCCAGTAGTATAGCTTCCTCTGACAGGGAAGCCTACAATGAGCAGTTCTTC
TRBJ2-5 | - | - | TRBV5-4 | CASSLEGRETQYF | TGTGCCAGCAGCCTGGAGGGGAGGGAGACCCAGTACTTC
TRBJ1-1 | - | TRBD1 | TRBV10-3 | CAISDTGDPELEAFF | TGTGCCATCAGTGACACAGGGGACCCGGAACTTGAAGCTTTCTTT
TRBJ2-3 | - | TRBD1 | TRBV28 | CASGGDRGLDTQYF | TGTGCCAGCGGGGGGGACAGGGGGCTAGATACGCAGTATTTT
TRBJ2-5 | - | TRBD1 | TRBV6-6 | CASSYFWGQGQETQYF | TGTGCCAGCAGTTACTTCTGGGGACAGGGCCAAGAGACCCAGTACTTC
TRBJ2-1 | - | TRBD1 | TRBV10-1 | CASSERGQGEQFF | TGCGCCAGCAGTGAGAGGGGACAGGGCGAGCAGTTCTTC